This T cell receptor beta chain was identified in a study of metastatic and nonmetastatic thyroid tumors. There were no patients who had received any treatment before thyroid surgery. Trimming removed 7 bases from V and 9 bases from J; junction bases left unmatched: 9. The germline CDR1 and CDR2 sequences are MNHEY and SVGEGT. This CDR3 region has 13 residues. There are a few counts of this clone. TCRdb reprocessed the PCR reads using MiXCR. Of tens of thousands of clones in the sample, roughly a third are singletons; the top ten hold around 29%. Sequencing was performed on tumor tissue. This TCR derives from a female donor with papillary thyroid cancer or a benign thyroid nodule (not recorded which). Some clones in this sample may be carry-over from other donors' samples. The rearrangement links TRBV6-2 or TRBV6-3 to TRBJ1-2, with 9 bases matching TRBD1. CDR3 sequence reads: CASTPGTGLSYTF. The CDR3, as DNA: TGTGCCAGCACCCCCGGGACAGGGCTAAGCTACACCTTC.